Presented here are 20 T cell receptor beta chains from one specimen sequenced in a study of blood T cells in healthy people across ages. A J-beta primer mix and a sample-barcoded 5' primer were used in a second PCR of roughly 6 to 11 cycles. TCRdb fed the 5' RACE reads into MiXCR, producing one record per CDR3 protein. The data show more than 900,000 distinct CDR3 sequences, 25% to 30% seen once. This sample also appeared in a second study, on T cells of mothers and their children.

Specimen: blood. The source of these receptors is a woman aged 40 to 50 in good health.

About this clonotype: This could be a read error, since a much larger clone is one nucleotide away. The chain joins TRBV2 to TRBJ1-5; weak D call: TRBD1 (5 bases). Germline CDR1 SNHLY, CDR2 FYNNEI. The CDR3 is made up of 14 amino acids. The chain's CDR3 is CASSERRGNQPLHF. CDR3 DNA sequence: TGTGCCAGCAGTGAACGGAGGGGCAATCAGCCCCTGCATTTT. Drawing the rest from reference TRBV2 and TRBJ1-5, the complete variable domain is EPEVTQTPSHQVTQMGQEVILRCVPISNHLYFYWYRQILGQKVEFLVSFYNNEISEKSEIFDDQFSVERPDGSNFTLKIRSTKLEDSAMYFCASSERRGNQPLHFGDGTRLSIL.

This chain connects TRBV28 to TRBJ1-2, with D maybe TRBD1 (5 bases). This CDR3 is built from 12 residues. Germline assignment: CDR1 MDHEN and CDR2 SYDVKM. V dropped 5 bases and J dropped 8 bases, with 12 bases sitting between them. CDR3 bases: TGTGCCAGCAGTATCAGGGTAGGGGGCTACACCTTC. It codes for CASSIRVGGYTF.

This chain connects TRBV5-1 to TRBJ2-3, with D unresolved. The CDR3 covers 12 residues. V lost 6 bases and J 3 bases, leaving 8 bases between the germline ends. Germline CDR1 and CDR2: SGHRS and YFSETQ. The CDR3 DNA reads TGCGCCAGCATCGGAGATACAGATACGCAGTATTTT. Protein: CASIGDTDTQYF.

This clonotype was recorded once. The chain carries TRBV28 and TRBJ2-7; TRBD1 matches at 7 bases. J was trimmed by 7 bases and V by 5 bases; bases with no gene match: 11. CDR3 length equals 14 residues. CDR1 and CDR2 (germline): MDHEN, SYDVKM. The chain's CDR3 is CASSPRDSRREQYF. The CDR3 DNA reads TGTGCCAGCAGTCCCCGGGACAGCAGGAGGGAGCAGTACTTC.

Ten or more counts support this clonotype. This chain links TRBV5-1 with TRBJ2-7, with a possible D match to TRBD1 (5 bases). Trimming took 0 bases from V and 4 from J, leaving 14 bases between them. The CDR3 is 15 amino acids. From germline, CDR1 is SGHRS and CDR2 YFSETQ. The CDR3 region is CASSLGSGFVYEQYF. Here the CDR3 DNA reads TGCGCCAGCAGCTTGGGGTCAGGGTTTGTATACGAGCAGTACTTC.

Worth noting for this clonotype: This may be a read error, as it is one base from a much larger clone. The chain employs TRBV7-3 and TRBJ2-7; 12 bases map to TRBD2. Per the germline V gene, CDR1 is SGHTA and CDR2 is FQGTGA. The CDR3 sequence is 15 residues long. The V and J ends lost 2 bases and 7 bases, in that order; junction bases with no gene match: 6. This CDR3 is CASSLASGGADEQYF. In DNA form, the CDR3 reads TGTGCCAGCAGCTTAGCTAGCGGGGGGGCCGATGAGCAGTACTTC.

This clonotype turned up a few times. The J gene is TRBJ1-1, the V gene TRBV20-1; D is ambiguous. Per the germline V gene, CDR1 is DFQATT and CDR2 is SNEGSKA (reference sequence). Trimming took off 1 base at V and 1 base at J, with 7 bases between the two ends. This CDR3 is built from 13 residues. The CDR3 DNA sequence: TGCAGTGCTAGAGGCGGGTGGAACACTGAAGCTTTCTTT. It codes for CSARGGWNTEAFF.

The CDR3 sequence: CASSQKTGGPEAFF. CDR3 sequence (DNA): TGTGCCAGCAGCCAAAAAACAGGGGGGCCTGAAGCTTTCTTT. This rearrangement joins TRBV5-5 to TRBJ1-1, with 8 bases lining up with TRBD1. Germline V gene sequence: CDR1 SGHKS, CDR2 YYEKEE (reference sequence). Trimming at V came to 4 bases and at J to 6 bases, leaving 8 bases not matched to a gene. The length of the CDR3 is 14 residues.

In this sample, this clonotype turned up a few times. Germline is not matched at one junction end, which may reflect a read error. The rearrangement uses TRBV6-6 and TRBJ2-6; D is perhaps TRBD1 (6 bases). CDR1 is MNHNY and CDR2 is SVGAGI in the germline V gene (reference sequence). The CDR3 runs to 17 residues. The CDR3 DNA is TGTGCCGGCAGTTCCCGGGACAAAGGGTCCGGGGCCAACGTCCTGACTTTC. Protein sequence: CAGSSRDKGSGANVLTF.

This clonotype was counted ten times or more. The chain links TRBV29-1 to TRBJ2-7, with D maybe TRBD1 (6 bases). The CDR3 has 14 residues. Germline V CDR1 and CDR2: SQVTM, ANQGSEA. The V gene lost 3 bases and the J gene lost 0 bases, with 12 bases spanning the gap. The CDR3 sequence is CSVEDSLHSYEQYF. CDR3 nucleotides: TGCAGCGTTGAGGACAGCCTTCACTCCTACGAGCAGTACTTC.

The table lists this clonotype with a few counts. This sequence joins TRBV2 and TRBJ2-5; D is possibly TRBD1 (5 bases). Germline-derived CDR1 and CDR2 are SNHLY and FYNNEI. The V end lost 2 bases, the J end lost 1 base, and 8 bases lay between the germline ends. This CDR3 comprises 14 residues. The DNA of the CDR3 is TGTGCCAGCAGTGAAAGACAGATCCAAGAGACCCAGTACTTC. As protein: CASSERQIQETQYF.

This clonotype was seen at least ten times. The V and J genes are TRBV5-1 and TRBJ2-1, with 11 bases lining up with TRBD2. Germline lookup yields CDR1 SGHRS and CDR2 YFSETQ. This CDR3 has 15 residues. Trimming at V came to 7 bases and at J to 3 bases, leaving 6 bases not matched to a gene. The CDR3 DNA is TGCGCCAGCGCGATAGCGGGGGGGAACTACAATGAGCAGTTCTTC. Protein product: CASAIAGGNYNEQFF.

CDR3 coding DNA: TGCAGTGCTAGCCGGGGCCTTACCTCTGGGGCCAACGTCCTGACTTTC. Residues: CSASRGLTSGANVLTF. The chain employs TRBV20-1 and TRBJ2-6, with D perhaps being TRBD1 or TRBD2 (5 bases each). The V and J ends lost 3 bases and 0 bases respectively, with 12 bases between them. This CDR3 has 16 amino acids. Per the germline V gene, CDR1 is DFQATT and CDR2 is SNEGSKA (reference sequence).

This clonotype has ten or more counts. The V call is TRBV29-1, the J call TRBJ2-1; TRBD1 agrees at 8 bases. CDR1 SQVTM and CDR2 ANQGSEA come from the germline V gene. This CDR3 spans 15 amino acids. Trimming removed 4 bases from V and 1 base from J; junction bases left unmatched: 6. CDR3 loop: CSVASGGRSYNEQFF. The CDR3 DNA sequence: TGCAGCGTTGCGTCAGGGGGCCGGTCCTACAATGAGCAGTTCTTC.

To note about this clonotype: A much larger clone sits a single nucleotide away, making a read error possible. The CDR3 sequence: CASSSPPGQIQETQYF. CDR3 DNA sequence: TGCGCCAGCAGCTCGCCCCCGGGACAGATCCAAGAGACCCAGTACTTC. The V call is TRBV5-1, the J call TRBJ2-7; TRBD1 agrees at 7 bases. TRBJ2-5 matches the DNA end more closely, so the J call is doubtful. CDR3 length: 16 amino acids. Germline V gene lookup returns CDR1 SGHRS and CDR2 YFSETQ.

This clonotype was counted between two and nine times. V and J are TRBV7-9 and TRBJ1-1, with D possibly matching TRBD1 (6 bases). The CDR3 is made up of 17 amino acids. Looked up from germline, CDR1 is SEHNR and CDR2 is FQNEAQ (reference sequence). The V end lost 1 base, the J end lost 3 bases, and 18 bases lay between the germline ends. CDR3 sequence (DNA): TGTGCCAGCAGCTTAGTTCCGGGGGGCGGTGAGGACACTGAAGCTTTCTTT. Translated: CASSLVPGGGEDTEAFF.

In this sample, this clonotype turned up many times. The CDR3: CSARDRRGNQPQHF. The CDR3 DNA reads TGCAGTGCTAGAGATCGAAGGGGCAATCAGCCCCAGCATTTT. The chain is built from TRBV20-1 and TRBJ1-5; D call uncertain. Germline V gene data show CDR1 as DFQATT and CDR2 as SNEGSKA (reference sequence). Trimming took off 0 bases at V and 2 bases at J, with 8 bases between the two ends. CDR3 length: 14 residues.

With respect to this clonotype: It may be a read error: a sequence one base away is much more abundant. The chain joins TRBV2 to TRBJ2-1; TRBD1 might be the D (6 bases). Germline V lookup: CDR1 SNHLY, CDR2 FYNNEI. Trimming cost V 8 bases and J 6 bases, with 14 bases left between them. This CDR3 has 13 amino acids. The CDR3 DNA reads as TGTGCCAGCCTCCGGGACATGTCCAATGAGCAGTTCTTC. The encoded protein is CASLRDMSNEQFF.

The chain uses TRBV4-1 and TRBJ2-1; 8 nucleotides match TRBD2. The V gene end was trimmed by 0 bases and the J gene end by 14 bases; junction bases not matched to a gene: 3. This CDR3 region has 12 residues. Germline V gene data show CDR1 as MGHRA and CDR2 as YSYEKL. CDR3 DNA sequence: TGCGCCAGCAGCCAAGACGCGGGGGGTGAGTTCTTC. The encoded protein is CASSQDAGGEFF.

CDR3 region: CASSPRTKKDSDVFNQPQHF. DNA of the CDR3: TGTGCCAGCAGCCCCCGCACAAAAAAAGACAGCGATGTTTTCAATCAGCCCCAGCATTTT. The rearrangement uses TRBV9 and TRBJ1-5, with a possible D match to TRBD1 (5 bases). This CDR3 has 20 residues. Germline CDR1 and CDR2: SGDLS and YYNGEE. The V and J ends lost 4 bases and 3 bases respectively, with 29 bases between them.